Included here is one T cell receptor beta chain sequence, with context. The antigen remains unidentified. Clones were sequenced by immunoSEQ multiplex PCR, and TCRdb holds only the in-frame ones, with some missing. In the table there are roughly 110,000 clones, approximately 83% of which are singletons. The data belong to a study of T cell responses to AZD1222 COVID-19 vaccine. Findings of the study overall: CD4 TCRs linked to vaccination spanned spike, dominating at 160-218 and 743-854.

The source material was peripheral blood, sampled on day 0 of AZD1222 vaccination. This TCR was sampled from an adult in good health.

The CDR3 DNA reads as TGTGCCAGCAGTTCACAGGGAAACACCATATATTTT. Its translation: CASSSQGNTIYF. This chain connects TRBV6-5 to TRBJ1-3; D not resolved. V dropped 4 bases and J dropped 4 bases, with 5 bases sitting between them. The CDR3 runs to 12 residues. Germline lookup yields CDR1 MNHEY and CDR2 SVGAGI.